Presented here are 19 T cell receptor beta chains from one specimen sequenced in a study of blood T cell repertoires in COVID-19. Sequenced by immunoSEQ multiplex PCR; TCRdb stores in-frame clones only, minus some. The data contain 190,000 or so clones, just under 85% of them singletons. The sequenced material came from peripheral blood. The receptor source for this set is a man between 60 and 70 years old with COVID-19, enrolled during active disease.

This sequence joins TRBV13 and TRBJ1-5, with unresolved D. The CDR3 spans 14 residues. Trimming took 3 bases from V and 1 from J, leaving 7 bases between them. The germline CDR1 and CDR2 sequences are PRHDT and FYEKMQ (reference sequence). The CDR3 DNA follows: TGTGCCAGCAGCTTCGCCAGAAGCAATCAGCCCCAGCATTTT. Protein: CASSFARSNQPQHF.

As regards this clone: Different DNA sequences within this sample yield the same CDR3. The V and J genes are TRBV12-5 and TRBJ1-5, with D unresolved. Germline V gene sequence: CDR1 LGHNT, CDR2 FRNRAP. V was cut by 0 bases and J by 0 bases, with 9 bases left in between. This CDR3 is built from 16 residues. The CDR3 spells CASGLVAGFSNQPQHF. CDR3 DNA sequence: TGTGCTAGTGGTTTGGTAGCGGGGTTTAGCAATCAGCCCCAGCATTTT.

This chain links TRBV5-4 with TRBJ2-7; 8 nucleotides align to TRBD2. V was clipped by 3 bases and J by 4 bases; unmatched bases: 9. Germline V gene sequence: CDR1 SGHNT, CDR2 YYREEE (reference sequence). This CDR3 has 15 residues. The CDR3 DNA reads TGTGCCAGCAGCTGGGAGCCTAGCGGGCGGTACGAGCAGTACTTC. The encoded protein is CASSWEPSGRYEQYF. Drawing the rest from reference TRBV5-4 and TRBJ2-7, the complete variable domain is ETGVTQSPTHLIKTRGQQVTLRCSSQSGHNTVSWYQQALGQGPQFIFQYYREEENGRGNFPPRFSGLQFPNYSSELNVNALELDDSALYLCASSWEPSGRYEQYFGPGTRLTVT.

This chain joins TRBV7-9 and TRBJ2-6; the match to TRBD1 covers 11 bases. The CDR3 has 15 residues. Germline V gene lookup returns CDR1 SEHNR and CDR2 FQNEAQ (reference sequence). Unmatched junction bases numbered 2, after V lost 10 bases and J lost 0 bases. The CDR3 loop is CATGQGGSGANVLTF. The CDR3 nucleotides read TGTGCCACGGGACAGGGGGGCTCTGGGGCCAACGTCCTGACTTTC.

There are a few counts of this clone. The J gene is TRBJ1-1, the V gene TRBV10-2; D is possibly TRBD1 (5 bases). The V gene lost 6 bases and the J gene lost 4 bases, with 6 bases spanning the gap. The CDR3 sequence is 11 residues long. The germline gives CDR1 WSHSY, CDR2 SAAADI. In nucleotides, the CDR3 is TGCGCCAGCAGCCAGGGCACTGAAGCTTTCTTT. Translating it yields CASSQGTEAFF.

The chain recombines TRBV9 with TRBJ2-1; TRBD2 aligns across 12 bases. V gave up 4 bases and J gave up 1 base; unmatched junction bases: 6. The CDR3 has 17 residues. Germline V gene sequence: CDR1 SGDLS, CDR2 YYNGEE. In DNA, the CDR3 is TGTGCCAGCAGCTCGACTAGCGGGAGCCTTTCCTACAATGAGCAGTTCTTC. Translating it yields CASSSTSGSLSYNEQFF. Full variable domain (outside the CDR3, taken from reference TRBV9 and TRBJ2-1): DSGVTQTPKHLITATGQRVTLRCSPRSGDLSVYWYQQSLDQGLQFLIQYYNGEERAKGNILERFSAQQFPDLHSELNLSSLELGDSALYFCASSSTSGSLSYNEQFFGPGTRLTVL.

This clone was observed a single time. The chain couples TRBV12-3 or TRBV12-4 to TRBJ1-4, with D unresolved. The CDR3 spans 13 residues. V was cut by 0 bases and J by 7 bases, with 6 bases left in between. Here the CDR3 reads CASSLAGSEKLFF. The CDR3 nucleotides are TGTGCCAGCAGTTTAGCGGGCAGTGAAAAACTGTTTTTT.

V usage is TRBV5-5 and J usage is TRBJ2-7; TRBD1 matches 9 bases. V was pared by 6 bases and J by 4 bases, with 8 bases of the junction left unmatched. In germline, CDR1 is SGHKS, CDR2 YYEKEE (reference sequence). CDR3 length equals 14 residues. The CDR3 region has the DNA TGTGCCAGCACCCTCGGGACAGGGATTTACGAGCAGTACTTC. Translated: CASTLGTGIYEQYF.

The chain uses TRBV5-4 and TRBJ2-2; the match to TRBD1 covers 7 bases. Germline CDR1 and CDR2: SGHNT and YYREEE (reference sequence). CDR3 size: 16 residues. V dropped 3 bases and J dropped 0; count of bases not matched to a gene: 5. This chain's CDR3 is CASSSTTGANTGELFF. CDR3 in DNA: TGTGCCAGCAGCTCTACCACAGGGGCGAACACCGGGGAGCTGTTTTTT.

The CDR3 DNA reads as TGTGCCAGCAGCGTTGGCAGGGGTAGCTATGGCTACACCTTC. As protein: CASSVGRGSYGYTF. The V and J genes are TRBV3-1 (or the pseudogene TRBV3-2) and TRBJ1-2; D might be TRBD1 (6 bases). V lost 5 bases and J lost 4, with 14 bases in between. CDR1 is LGHDT, CDR2 YNNKEL, per germline (reference sequence). The CDR3 length is 14 residues.

The chain has TRBV12-3 or TRBV12-4 and TRBJ1-2; perhaps TRBD1 as D (5 bases). V lost 0 bases and J 7 bases, leaving 9 bases between the germline ends. This CDR3 has 13 amino acids. The CDR3 DNA reads as TGTGCCAGCAGTTTAGCCTACGGGGGTGGCTACACCTTC. This codes for CASSLAYGGGYTF.

The CDR3 reads CASSQDREDREYF. As DNA, the CDR3 is TGCGCCAGCAGCCAAGATAGAGAGGACAGGGAGTATTTT. This rearrangement joins TRBV4-1 to TRBJ2-3, with 8 bases fitting TRBD1. J was trimmed by 13 bases and V by 0 bases; bases with no gene match: 6. The CDR3 has 13 residues. Germline CDR1 and CDR2: MGHRA and YSYEKL.

The chain uses TRBV12-5 and TRBJ2-5; the D gene is possibly TRBD2 (5 bases). Trimming took off 3 bases at V and 5 bases at J, with 13 bases between the two ends. The CDR3 has 14 residues. The V gene's germline CDR1 is LGHNT and CDR2 FRNRAP. Here the CDR3 reads CASGFFGLVETQYF. CDR3 in DNA: TGTGCTAGTGGTTTTTTCGGACTTGTGGAGACCCAGTACTTC.

The V call is TRBV5-1, the J call TRBJ2-7, with a weak D call TRBD2 (5 bases). The V gene's germline CDR1 is SGHRS and CDR2 YFSETQ. Trimming cost V 8 bases and J 2 bases, with 14 bases left between them. The CDR3 has 13 amino acids. The CDR3 DNA reads as TGCGCCAGTAAAACCGGGGATACCTACGAGCAGTACTTC. Its translation: CASKTGDTYEQYF.

This chain connects TRBV7-2 to TRBJ2-7; 9 bases line up with TRBD1. Germline V gives CDR1 SGHTA, CDR2 FQGNSA. V was clipped by 4 bases and J by 6 bases; unmatched bases: 4. The CDR3 extends over 13 amino acids. The chain's CDR3 is CASSWDREGEQYF. The CDR3 DNA sequence: TGTGCCAGCAGCTGGGACAGGGAGGGCGAGCAGTACTTC.

This rearrangement joins TRBV2 to TRBJ2-4, with 8 bases aligning to TRBD1. After removal of 5 bases from V and 8 bases from J, the junction contained 8 bases not matched to a gene. This CDR3 has 14 amino acids. Germline values: CDR1 SNHLY, CDR2 FYNNEI. The CDR3: CASSSGTGGDIQYF. The CDR3 DNA reads TGTGCCAGCAGTTCCGGGACAGGAGGAGACATTCAGTACTTC.

The chain carries TRBV18 and TRBJ1-6, with D possibly matching TRBD1 (5 bases). The CDR3 length is 15 residues. V was clipped by 3 bases and J by 5 bases, with 11 bases between them. CDR1 KGHSH and CDR2 LQKENI come from the germline V gene. CDR3 DNA sequence: TGTGCCAGCTCACCGTCCCAGACAGATAATTCACCCCTCCACTTT. It codes for CASSPSQTDNSPLHF.

This clone is a singleton in its sample. The chain uses TRBV6-5 and TRBJ1-2, with D possibly being TRBD1 (5 bases). There are 13 residues in the CDR3. CDR1 MNHEY and CDR2 SVGAGI come from the germline V gene. V lost 0 bases, J lost 4 bases, and 6 bases lay in between. CDR3 residues: CASSYSGGYGYTF. As DNA, the CDR3 is TGTGCCAGCAGTTACTCGGGGGGCTATGGCTACACCTTC.

This clone was seen once. The V gene is TRBV5-1, the J gene TRBJ2-1, with TRBD2 matching 7 bases. Germline CDR1 and CDR2: SGHRS and YFSETQ. The trim removed 2 bases at V and 4 bases at J, leaving 9 bases unmatched. The CDR3 runs 16 residues. The CDR3 is CASSFPGGRDYNEQFF. In DNA, the CDR3 is TGCGCCAGCAGCTTCCCCGGGGGGAGGGATTACAATGAGCAGTTCTTC.